Below, one T cell receptor beta chain is given with its context. Its target is not known. In the PCR, 60 Vbeta and 13 Jbeta primers were used. Data came from immunoSEQ multiplex PCR; TCRdb stores just in-frame clones and leaves some out. The sample includes 60,000 or so clones. Each donor's status was that of a healthy bone marrow donor. This sample is part of a study of cytomegalovirus exposure and HLA in healthy donors. The study's findings and limits: Reports state that TCR beta sequences accurately predicted most subjects' HLA-A and HLA-B alleles. TCR beta sequences numbering more than 15,000 were associated with HLA alleles at 0.05 false discovery rate in a later analysis. In a later analysis, HLA-associated beta chains showed higher expansion and lower generation probabilities than comparable chains.

The CDR3 has 17 amino acids. V shed 5 bases and J shed 0 bases, with 22 bases lying between them. Germline values: CDR1 SQVTM, CDR2 ANQGSEA. The genes are TRBV29-1 and TRBJ1-2, with TRBD1 as a possible D gene (6 bases). This sequence was found in a woman aged 18-29 years in good health and CMV-seronegative. Source material: PBMCs. CDR3 amino acids: CSVRGHPRATTNYGYTF. For the CDR3, the DNA is TGCAGCGTTCGGGGACATCCGCGCGCGACAACTAACTATGGCTACACCTTC. Combining the CDR3 with reference TRBV29-1 and TRBJ1-2 gives the whole variable domain SAVISQKPSRDICQRGTSLTIQCQVDSQVTMMFWYRQQPGQSLTLIATANQGSEATYESGFVIDKFPISRPNLTFSTLTVSNMSPEDSSIYLCSVRGHPRATTNYGYTFGSGTRLTVV.